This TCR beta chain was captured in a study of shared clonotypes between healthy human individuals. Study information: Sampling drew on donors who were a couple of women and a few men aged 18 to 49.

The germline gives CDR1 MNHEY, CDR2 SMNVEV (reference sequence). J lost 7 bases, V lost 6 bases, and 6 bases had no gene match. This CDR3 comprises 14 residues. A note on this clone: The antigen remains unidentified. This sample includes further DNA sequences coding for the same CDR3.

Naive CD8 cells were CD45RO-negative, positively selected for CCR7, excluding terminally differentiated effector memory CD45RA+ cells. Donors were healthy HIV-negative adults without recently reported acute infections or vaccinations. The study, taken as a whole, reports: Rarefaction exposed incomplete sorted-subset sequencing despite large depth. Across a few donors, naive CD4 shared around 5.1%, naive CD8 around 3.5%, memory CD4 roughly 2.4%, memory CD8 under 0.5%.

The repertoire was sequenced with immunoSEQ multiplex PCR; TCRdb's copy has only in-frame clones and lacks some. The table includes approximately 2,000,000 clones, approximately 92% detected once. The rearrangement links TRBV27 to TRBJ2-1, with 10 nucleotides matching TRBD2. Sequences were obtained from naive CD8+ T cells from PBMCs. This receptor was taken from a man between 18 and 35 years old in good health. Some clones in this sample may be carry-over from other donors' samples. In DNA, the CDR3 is TGTGCCAGCAGCCTAGCGGGAGTCGGAAATGAGCAGTTCTTC. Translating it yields CASSLAGVGNEQFF.